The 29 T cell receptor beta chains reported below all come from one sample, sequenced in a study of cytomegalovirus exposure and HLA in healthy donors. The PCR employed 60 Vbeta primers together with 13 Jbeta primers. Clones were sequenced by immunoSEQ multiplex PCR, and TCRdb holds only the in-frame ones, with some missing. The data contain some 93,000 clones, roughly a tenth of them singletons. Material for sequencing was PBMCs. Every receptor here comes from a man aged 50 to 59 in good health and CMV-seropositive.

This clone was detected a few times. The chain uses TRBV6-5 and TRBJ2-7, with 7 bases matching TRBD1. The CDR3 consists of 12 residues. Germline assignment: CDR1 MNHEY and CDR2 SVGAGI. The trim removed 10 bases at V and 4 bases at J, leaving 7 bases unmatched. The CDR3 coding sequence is TGTGCCACTCAGGCCAGGGGGTACGAGCAGTACTTC. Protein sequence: CATQARGYEQYF.

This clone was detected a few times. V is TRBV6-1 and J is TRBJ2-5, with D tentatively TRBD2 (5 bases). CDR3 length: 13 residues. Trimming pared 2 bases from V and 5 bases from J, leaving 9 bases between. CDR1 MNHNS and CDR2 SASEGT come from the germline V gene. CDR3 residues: CASSENGEETQYF. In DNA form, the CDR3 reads TGTGCCAGCAGTGAAAATGGGGAGGAGACCCAGTACTTC.

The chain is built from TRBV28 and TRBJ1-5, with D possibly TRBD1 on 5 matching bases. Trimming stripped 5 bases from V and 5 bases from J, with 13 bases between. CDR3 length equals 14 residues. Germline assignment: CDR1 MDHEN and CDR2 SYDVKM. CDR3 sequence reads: CASSRQGGHQPQHF. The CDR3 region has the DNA TGTGCCAGCAGTCGCCAGGGTGGGCATCAGCCCCAGCATTTT. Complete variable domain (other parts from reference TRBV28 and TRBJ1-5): DVKVTQSSRYLVKRTGEKVFLECVQDMDHENMFWYRQDPGLGLRLIYFSYDVKMKEKGDIPEGYSVSREKKERFSLILESASTNQTSMYLCASSRQGGHQPQHFGDGTRLSIL.

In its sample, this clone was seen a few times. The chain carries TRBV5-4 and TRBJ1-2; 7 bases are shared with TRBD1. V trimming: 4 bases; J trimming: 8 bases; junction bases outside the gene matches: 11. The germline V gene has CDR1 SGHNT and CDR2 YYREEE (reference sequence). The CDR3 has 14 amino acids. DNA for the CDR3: TGTGCCAGCAGCACCCCACAGGGGATCGGCGGCTACACCTTC. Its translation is CASSTPQGIGGYTF.

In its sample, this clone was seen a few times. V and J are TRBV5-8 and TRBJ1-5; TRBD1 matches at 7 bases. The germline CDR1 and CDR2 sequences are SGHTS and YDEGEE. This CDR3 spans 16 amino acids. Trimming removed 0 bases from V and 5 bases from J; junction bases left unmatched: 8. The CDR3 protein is CASSLAMAGGYQPQHF. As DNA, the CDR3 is TGTGCCAGCAGCTTGGCCATGGCAGGGGGGTATCAGCCCCAGCATTTT.

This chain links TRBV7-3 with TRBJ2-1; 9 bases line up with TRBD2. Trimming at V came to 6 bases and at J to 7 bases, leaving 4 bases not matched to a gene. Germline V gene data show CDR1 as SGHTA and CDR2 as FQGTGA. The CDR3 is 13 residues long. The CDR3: CASSVSGSNEQFF. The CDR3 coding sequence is TGTGCCAGCAGTGTTAGCGGGAGTAATGAGCAGTTCTTC.

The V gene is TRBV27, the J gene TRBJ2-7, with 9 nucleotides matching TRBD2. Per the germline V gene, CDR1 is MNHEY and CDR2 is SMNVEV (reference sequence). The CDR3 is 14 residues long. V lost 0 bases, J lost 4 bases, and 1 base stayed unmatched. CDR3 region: CASSLSSGSYEQYF. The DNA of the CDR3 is TGTGCCAGCAGTTTATCTAGCGGGAGTTACGAGCAGTACTTC.

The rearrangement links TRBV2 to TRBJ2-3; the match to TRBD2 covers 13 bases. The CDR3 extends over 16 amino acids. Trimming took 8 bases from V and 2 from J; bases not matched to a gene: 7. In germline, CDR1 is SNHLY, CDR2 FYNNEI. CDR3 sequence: CASARGTSGATDTQYF. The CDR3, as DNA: TGTGCCAGCGCGAGGGGGACTAGCGGGGCCACAGATACGCAGTATTTT. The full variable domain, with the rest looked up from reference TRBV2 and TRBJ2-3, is EPEVTQTPSHQVTQMGQEVILRCVPISNHLYFYWYRQILGQKVEFLVSFYNNEISEKSEIFDDQFSVERPDGSNFTLKIRSTKLEDSAMYFCASARGTSGATDTQYFGPGTRLTVL.

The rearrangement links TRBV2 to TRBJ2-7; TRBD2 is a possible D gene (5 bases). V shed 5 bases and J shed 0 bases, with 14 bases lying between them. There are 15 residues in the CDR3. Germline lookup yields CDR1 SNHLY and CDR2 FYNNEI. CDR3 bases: TGTGCCAGCAGTTTACCGGACGGGAACTCCTACGAGCAGTACTTC. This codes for CASSLPDGNSYEQYF. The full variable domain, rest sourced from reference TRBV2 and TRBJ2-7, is EPEVTQTPSHQVTQMGQEVILRCVPISNHLYFYWYRQILGQKVEFLVSFYNNEISEKSEIFDDQFSVERPDGSNFTLKIRSTKLEDSAMYFCASSLPDGNSYEQYFGPGTRLTVT.

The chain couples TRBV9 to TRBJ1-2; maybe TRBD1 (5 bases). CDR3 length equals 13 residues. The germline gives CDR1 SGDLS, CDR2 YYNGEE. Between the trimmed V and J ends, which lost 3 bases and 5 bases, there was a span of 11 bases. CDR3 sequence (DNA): TGTGCCAGCAGCGCAACAGGAAGATATGGCTACACCTTC. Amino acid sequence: CASSATGRYGYTF.

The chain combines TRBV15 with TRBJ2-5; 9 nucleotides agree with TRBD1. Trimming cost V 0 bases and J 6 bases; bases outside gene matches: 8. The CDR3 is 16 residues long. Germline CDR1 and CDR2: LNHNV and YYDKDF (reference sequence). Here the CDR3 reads CATSRDLTGGAQTQYF. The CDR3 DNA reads TGTGCCACCAGCAGAGATCTTACAGGGGGCGCGCAGACCCAGTACTTC. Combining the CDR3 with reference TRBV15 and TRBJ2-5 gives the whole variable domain DAMVIQNPRYQVTQFGKPVTLSCSQTLNHNVMYWYQQKSSQAPKLLFHYYDKDFNNEADTPDNFQSRRPNTSFCFLDIRSPGLGDTAMYLCATSRDLTGGAQTQYFGPGTRLLVL.

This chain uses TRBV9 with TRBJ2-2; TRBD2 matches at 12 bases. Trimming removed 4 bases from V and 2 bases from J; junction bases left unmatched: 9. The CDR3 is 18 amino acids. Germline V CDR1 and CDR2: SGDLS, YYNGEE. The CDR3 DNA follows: TGTGCCAGCAGCCCTCGGACTAGCGGGATGGTTAACACCGGGGAGCTGTTTTTT. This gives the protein CASSPRTSGMVNTGELFF.

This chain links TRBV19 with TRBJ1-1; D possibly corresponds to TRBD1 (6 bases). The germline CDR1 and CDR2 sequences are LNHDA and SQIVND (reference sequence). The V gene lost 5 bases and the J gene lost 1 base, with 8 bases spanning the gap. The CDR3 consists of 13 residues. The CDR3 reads CASSGQPNTEAFF. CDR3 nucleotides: TGTGCCAGTAGTGGACAGCCGAACACTGAAGCTTTCTTT.

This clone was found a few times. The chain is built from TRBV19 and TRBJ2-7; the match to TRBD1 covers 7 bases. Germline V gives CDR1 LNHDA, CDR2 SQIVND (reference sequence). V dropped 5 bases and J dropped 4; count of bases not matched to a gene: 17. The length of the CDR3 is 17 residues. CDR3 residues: CASSLIFPTGMGYEQYF. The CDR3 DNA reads TGTGCCAGTAGTCTCATTTTCCCGACAGGGATGGGATACGAGCAGTACTTC.

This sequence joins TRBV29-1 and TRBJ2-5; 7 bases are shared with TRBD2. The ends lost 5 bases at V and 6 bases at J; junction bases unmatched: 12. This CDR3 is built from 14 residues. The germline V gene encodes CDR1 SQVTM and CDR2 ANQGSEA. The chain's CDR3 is CSVRGEGGKKTQYF. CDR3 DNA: TGCAGCGTTCGGGGGGAAGGAGGCAAGAAGACCCAGTACTTC.

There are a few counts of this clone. The CDR3 region has the DNA TGTGCCTGGAACCCCGGGAGGGACTATGGCTACACCTTC. Translating gives CAWNPGRDYGYTF. V and J are TRBV30 and TRBJ1-2; D is unresolved. The germline V gene has CDR1 GTSNPN and CDR2 SVGIG (reference sequence). Trimming pared 4 bases from V and 3 bases from J, leaving 12 bases between. The CDR3 is 13 residues long. Looking up the rest from reference TRBV30 and TRBJ1-2 gives the full variable domain: SQTIHQWPATLVQPVGSPLSLECTVEGTSNPNLYWYRQAAGRGLQLLFYSVGIGQISSEVPQNLSASRPQDRQFILSSKKLLLSDSGFYLCAWNPGRDYGYTFGSGTRLTVV.

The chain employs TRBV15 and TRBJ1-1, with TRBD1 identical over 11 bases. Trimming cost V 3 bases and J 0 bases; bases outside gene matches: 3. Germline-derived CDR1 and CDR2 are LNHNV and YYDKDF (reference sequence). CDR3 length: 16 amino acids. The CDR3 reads CATSSGQGAVNTEAFF. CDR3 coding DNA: TGTGCCACCAGCAGCGGACAGGGGGCAGTGAACACTGAAGCTTTCTTT. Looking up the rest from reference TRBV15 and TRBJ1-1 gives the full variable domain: DAMVIQNPRYQVTQFGKPVTLSCSQTLNHNVMYWYQQKSSQAPKLLFHYYDKDFNNEADTPDNFQSRRPNTSFCFLDIRSPGLGDTAMYLCATSSGQGAVNTEAFFGQGTRLTVV.

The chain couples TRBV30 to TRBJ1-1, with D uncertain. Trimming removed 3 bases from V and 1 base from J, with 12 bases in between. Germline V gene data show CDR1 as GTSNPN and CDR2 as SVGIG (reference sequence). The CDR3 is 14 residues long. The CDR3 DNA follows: TGTGCCTGGAGCCCCGACATACCGAACACTGAAGCTTTCTTT. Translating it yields CAWSPDIPNTEAFF.

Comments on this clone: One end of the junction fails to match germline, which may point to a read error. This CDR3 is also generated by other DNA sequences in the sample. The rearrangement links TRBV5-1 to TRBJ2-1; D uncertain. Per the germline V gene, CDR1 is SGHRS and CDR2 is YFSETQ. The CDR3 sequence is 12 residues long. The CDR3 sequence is CASSLANNEQFF. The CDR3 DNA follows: TGCGCCAGCAGTTTGGCTAACAATGAGCAGTTCTTC.

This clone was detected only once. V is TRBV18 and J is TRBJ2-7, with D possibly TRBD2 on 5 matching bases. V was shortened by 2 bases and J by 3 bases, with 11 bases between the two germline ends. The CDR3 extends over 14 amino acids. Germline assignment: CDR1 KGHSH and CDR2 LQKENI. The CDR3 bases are TGTGCCAGCTCACCAGCCCGGGGTAGCTACGAGCAGTACTTC. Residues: CASSPARGSYEQYF. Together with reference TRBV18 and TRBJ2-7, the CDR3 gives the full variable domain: NAGVMQNPRHLVRRRGQEARLRCSPMKGHSHVYWYRQLPEEGLKFMVYLQKENIIDESGMPKERFSAEFPKEGPSILRIQQVVRGDSAAYFCASSPARGSYEQYFGPGTRLTVT.

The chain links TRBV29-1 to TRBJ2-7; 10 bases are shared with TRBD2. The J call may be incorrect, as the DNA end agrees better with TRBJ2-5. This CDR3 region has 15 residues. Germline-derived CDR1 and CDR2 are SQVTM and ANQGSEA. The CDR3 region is CSVDRASGSLETQYF. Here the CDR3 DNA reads TGCAGCGTTGACCGGGCTAGCGGGAGTTTAGAGACCCAGTACTTC.

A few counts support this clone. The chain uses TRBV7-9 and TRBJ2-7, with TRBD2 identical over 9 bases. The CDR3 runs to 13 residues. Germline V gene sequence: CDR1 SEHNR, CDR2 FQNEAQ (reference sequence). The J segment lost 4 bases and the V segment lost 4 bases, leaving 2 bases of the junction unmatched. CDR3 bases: TGTGCCAGCAGCTATAGCGGGAGTTACGAGCAGTACTTC. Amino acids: CASSYSGSYEQYF.

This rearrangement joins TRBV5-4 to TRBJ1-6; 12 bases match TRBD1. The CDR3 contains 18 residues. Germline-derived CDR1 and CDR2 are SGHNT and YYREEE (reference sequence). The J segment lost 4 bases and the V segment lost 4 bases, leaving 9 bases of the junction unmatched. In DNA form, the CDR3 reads TGTGCCAGCAGCCTGGGACAGGGGGCGATACCTTATAATTCACCCCTCCACTTT. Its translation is CASSLGQGAIPYNSPLHF.

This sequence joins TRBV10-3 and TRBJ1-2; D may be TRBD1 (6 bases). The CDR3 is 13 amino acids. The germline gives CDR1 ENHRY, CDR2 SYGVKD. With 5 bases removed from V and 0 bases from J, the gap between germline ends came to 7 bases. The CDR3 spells CAISSGANYGYTF. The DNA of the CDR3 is TGTGCCATCAGTTCAGGGGCTAACTATGGCTACACCTTC.

The CDR3 region is CASSRQIENTEAFF. In DNA form, the CDR3 reads TGTGCCAGCAGTCGACAGATAGAGAACACTGAAGCTTTCTTT. The rearrangement joins TRBV6-6 to TRBJ1-1; D might be TRBD1 (5 bases). The CDR3 runs 14 residues. Germline V lookup: CDR1 MNHNY, CDR2 SVGAGI (reference sequence). Deletions cut 5 bases from V and 1 base from J, with 11 bases between.

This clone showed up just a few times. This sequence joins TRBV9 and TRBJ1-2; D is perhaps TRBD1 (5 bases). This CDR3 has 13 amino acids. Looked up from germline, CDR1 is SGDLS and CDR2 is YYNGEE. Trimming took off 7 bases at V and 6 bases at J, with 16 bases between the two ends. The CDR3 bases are TGTGCCAGCGATGCAGGGAGGGGCGATGGCTACACCTTC. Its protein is CASDAGRGDGYTF.

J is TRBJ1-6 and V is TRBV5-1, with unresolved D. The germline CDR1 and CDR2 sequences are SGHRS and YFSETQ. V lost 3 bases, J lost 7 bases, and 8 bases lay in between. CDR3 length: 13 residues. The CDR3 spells CASSYTVNSPLHF. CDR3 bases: TGCGCCAGCAGCTATACGGTGAATTCACCCCTCCACTTT.

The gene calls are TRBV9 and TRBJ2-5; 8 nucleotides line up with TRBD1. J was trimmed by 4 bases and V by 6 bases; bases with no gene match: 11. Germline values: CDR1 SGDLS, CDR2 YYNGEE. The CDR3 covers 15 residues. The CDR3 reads CASTAGQGAPETQYF. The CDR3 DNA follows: TGTGCCAGCACGGCTGGGCAGGGGGCCCCAGAGACCCAGTACTTC.

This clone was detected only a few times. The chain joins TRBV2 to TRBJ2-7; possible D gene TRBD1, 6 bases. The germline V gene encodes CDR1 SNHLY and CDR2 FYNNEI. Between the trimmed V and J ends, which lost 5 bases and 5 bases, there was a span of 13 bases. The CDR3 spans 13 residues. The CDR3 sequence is CASSLRDNHEQYF. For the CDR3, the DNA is TGTGCCAGCAGTCTACGGGACAACCACGAGCAGTACTTC.